This TCR beta chain was identified in a study of T cell changes during pregnancy in multiple sclerosis. Germline loops: CDR1 SNHLY, CDR2 FYNNEI. The CDR3 sequence is 14 residues long. Trimming stripped 6 bases from V and 0 bases from J, with 9 bases between. Sequenced by immunoSEQ multiplex PCR; TCRdb stores in-frame clones only, minus some. The sample lists some 40,000 clones, 85% to 90% occurring once. The sample here was CD4+ T cells from peripheral blood mononuclear cells, taken in the first trimester of pregnancy. The chain is built from TRBV2 and TRBJ2-1; tentatively, D is TRBD1 (6 bases). This TCR was sampled from a female donor with multiple sclerosis, enrolled in a pregnancy study. CDR3 DNA: TGTGCCAGCAGCGACAGGCGCTCCTACAATGAGCAGTTCTTC. Its protein product is CASSDRRSYNEQFF.